This passage covers 4 T cell receptor beta chains from one sample sequenced in a study of T-cell reconstitution after alpha-beta-depleted transplantation in children. Molecular barcoding with unique molecular identifiers was used for the TCRbeta library. Via MiXCR, TCRdb re-called the PCR reads, giving one row per CDR3 protein. The sample has around 600,000 distinct CDR3 sequences; 16% are singletons. Sequenced here: PBMCs from the stem cell graft donor, sampled from the stem cell graft. The receptors shown here come from a human donor who donated a stem cell graft to a child with acute myeloid leukemia.

This clonotype was counted a few times. The genes are TRBV5-1 and TRBJ2-2; 8 bases are a match to TRBD1. The trim removed 4 bases at V and 4 bases at J, leaving 3 bases unmatched. There are 14 residues in the CDR3. Germline values: CDR1 SGHRS, CDR2 YFSETQ. In nucleotides, the CDR3 is TGCGCCAGCAGCCCGGGACAGGTCACCGGGGAGCTGTTTTTT. Its protein is CASSPGQVTGELFF.

This clonotype appeared a few times. The chain employs TRBV15 and TRBJ2-4; either TRBD1 or TRBD2 may supply D (6 bases each). With 0 bases removed from V and 1 base from J, the gap between germline ends came to 10 bases. Germline lookup yields CDR1 LNHNV and CDR2 YYDKDF (reference sequence). The CDR3 totals 16 residues. As DNA, the CDR3 is TGTGCCACCAGCAGAGAAGGGGGAGGCGCCAAAAACATTCAGTACTTC. As protein: CATSREGGGAKNIQYF.

In nucleotides, the CDR3 is TGTGCCAGCGGACAGGGGTACTCAGATACGCAGTATTTT. Protein: CASGQGYSDTQYF. The chain recombines TRBV7-9 with TRBJ2-3; 9 bases align to TRBD1. CDR3 length: 13 residues. V shed 8 bases and J 4 bases; nucleotides not matched to a gene: 4. The germline V gene has CDR1 SEHNR and CDR2 FQNEAQ (reference sequence).

This clonotype was seen ten or more times. This sequence joins TRBV7-2 and TRBJ1-2; D ambiguous. The CDR3 loop spans 13 amino acids. V dropped 2 bases and J dropped 8 bases, with 12 bases sitting between them. CDR1 and CDR2 (germline): SGHTA, FQGNSA. As DNA, the CDR3 is TGTGCCAGCAGCTTAATCTCGCCCTACGGCTACACCTTC. It encodes CASSLISPYGYTF.